This TCR beta chain was identified in a study of blood T cell repertoires in COVID-19. Study background: PBMCs, B-cell-depleted T cells, or T cells were the source of the cDNA or gDNA that made up the material.

The V end lost 5 bases, the J end lost 3 bases, and 13 bases lay between the germline ends. The CDR3 loop spans 14 amino acids. CDR1 is MNHEY and CDR2 is SVGAGI in the germline V gene. As handled by the study authors: Nucleated cell number was recorded as an estimate derived from reference gene primer amplification. Method: immunoSEQ multiplex PCR; TCRdb's copy keeps in-frame clones and lacks some. That table furnishes V, J and clone size, whereas the DNA furnished D and trimming. The data show 64,000 or so clones, around 86% seen once. The chain combines TRBV6-5 with TRBJ1-1; a weak D match, TRBD1 (6 bases). What was sequenced was peripheral blood. This TCR was recovered from a human donor in a cohort sampled during active COVID-19. For the CDR3, the DNA is TGTGCCAGCAGTAGAGGGGGGGTTTACACTGAAGCTTTCTTT. Amino acid sequence: CASSRGGVYTEAFF.